This T cell receptor (beta chain) was recorded in a study of blood T cells in healthy people across ages. Using a J-beta primer mix together with a sample-barcoded 5' primer, a second PCR was run for about 6 to 11 cycles. TCRdb redid the calling of the 5' RACE reads with MiXCR, one entry per CDR3 protein. The table lists fewer than 800,000 distinct CDR3 sequences, around half of them singletons. In the case of this clonotype: Its antigen is as yet unknown.

Findings and limits, study-wide: More naive CD4+ cells and higher diversity were found in long-lived than in aged donors. Per million T cells, the diversity of TCR beta decreased roughly linearly as age advanced.

V lost 3 bases and J lost 8, with 14 bases in between. Germline-derived CDR1 and CDR2 are SGHRS and YFSETQ. This CDR3 region has 13 residues. Whenever a sample was processed, at least 6.5 million PBMCs were isolated. The sequenced material came from blood. This sequence was found in a woman in her sixties or seventies in good health. The chain links TRBV5-1 to TRBJ1-2; D might be TRBD1 (5 bases). CDR3 region: CASSSLGTPGYTF. The CDR3 region has the DNA TGCGCCAGCAGCTCCCTAGGGACGCCCGGCTACACCTTC.